These T cell receptor beta chains were read from a single sample in a study of T cell responses to AZD1222 COVID-19 vaccine. The table came from immunoSEQ multiplex PCR; TCRdb's copy has only in-frame clones and leaves some out. The sample has about 220,000 clones, roughly 91% seen once; the top ten hold 1%. This sample comprised peripheral blood, obtained on day 0 of MenACWY control vaccination. The receptor set was obtained from an adult in good health. The CDR3 runs from the conserved cysteine through the conserved F or W. A D gene is named only where the DNA matches it firmly. Expanded clones get a size class; other rows say once, few or many, or leave the size out.

length: 12; D: TRBD1; V: TRBV19; size: -; J: TRBJ2-5; CDR3: CASSDREETQYF; DNA: TGTGCCAGTAGTGACAGGGAAGAGACCCAGTACTTC
length: 12; D: -; V: TRBV5-1; size: -; J: TRBJ1-2; CDR3: CASSLGGYGYTF; DNA: TGCGCCAGCAGCTTGGGAGGCTATGGCTACACCTTC
length: 15; D: TRBD1; V: TRBV6-2/TRBV6-3; size: once; J: TRBJ2-7; CDR3: CASSYGTGSTYEQYF; DNA: TGTGCCAGCAGTTACGGGACAGGGTCAACGTACGAGCAGTACTTC
length: 13; D: TRBD1; V: TRBV18; size: -; J: TRBJ1-5; CDR3: CASSPDRDQPQHF; DNA: TGTGCCAGCTCCCCCGACAGGGACCAGCCCCAGCATTTT
length: 12; D: -; V: TRBV4-1; size: -; J: TRBJ2-2; CDR3: CASSQAAGELFF; DNA: TGCGCCAGCAGCCAAGCGGCCGGGGAGCTGTTTTTT
length: 16; D: -; V: TRBV19; size: once; J: TRBJ2-1; CDR3: CASSIEGAALYNEQFF; DNA: TGTGCCAGTAGTATAGAGGGAGCGGCCTTATACAATGAGCAGTTCTTC
length: 16; D: TRBD1; V: TRBV18; size: -; J: TRBJ1-3; CDR3: CASSRDRAVSGNTIYF; DNA: TGTGCCAGCTCAAGGGACAGGGCCGTCTCTGGAAACACCATATATTTT
length: 15; D: TRBD1; V: TRBV2; size: -; J: TRBJ1-1; CDR3: CASSPQGAKNTEAFF; DNA: TGTGCCAGCAGTCCACAGGGGGCGAAAAACACTGAAGCTTTCTTT
length: 15; D: -; V: TRBV10-3; size: -; J: TRBJ1-1; CDR3: CAISESRVRDSEAFF; DNA: TGTGCCATCAGTGAGTCAAGGGTGCGGGATTCGGAAGCTTTCTTT
length: 15; D: -; V: TRBV3-1/TRBV3-2; size: once; J: TRBJ1-2; CDR3: CASSLYTFPGDGYTF; DNA: TGTGCCAGCAGCCTATACACTTTCCCGGGAGATGGCTACACCTTC
length: 12; D: -; V: TRBV7-9; size: -; J: TRBJ1-2; CDR3: CASSFQGSGYTF; DNA: TGTGCCAGCAGCTTCCAGGGTTCTGGCTACACCTTC
length: 13; D: -; V: TRBV12-3/TRBV12-4; size: -; J: TRBJ1-1; CDR3: CASTFLTPSTPFF; DNA: TGTGCCAGCACCTTCCTGACACCCTCAACGCCTTTCTTT
length: 15; D: -; V: TRBV5-1; size: -; J: TRBJ1-5; CDR3: CASRTDGYSNQPQHF; DNA: TGCGCCAGCAGAACGGACGGGTATAGCAATCAGCCCCAGCATTTT
length: 15; D: TRBD1; V: TRBV28; size: -; J: TRBJ1-2; CDR3: CASSLTGTGTAGYTF; DNA: TGTGCCAGCAGTTTAACAGGGACAGGGACGGCAGGCTACACCTTC
length: 14; D: TRBD1; V: TRBV6-6; size: -; J: TRBJ2-7; CDR3: CASSYTGQGYEQYF; DNA: TGTGCCAGCAGTTACACCGGACAGGGCTACGAGCAGTACTTC
length: 14; D: -; V: TRBV27; size: -; J: TRBJ1-6; CDR3: CASSLTAYNSPLHF; DNA: TGTGCCAGCAGCCTGACAGCATATAATTCACCCCTCCACTTT
length: 14; D: TRBD1; V: TRBV5-1; size: -; J: TRBJ2-5; CDR3: CASSFQGGGETQYF; DNA: TGCGCCAGCAGCTTTCAAGGGGGCGGAGAGACCCAGTACTTC
length: 13; D: -; V: TRBV7-3; size: -; J: TRBJ2-3; CDR3: CASSPGVWDTQYF; DNA: TGTGCCAGCAGCCCGGGGGTTTGGGATACGCAGTATTTT
length: 15; D: TRBD1; V: TRBV7-2; size: -; J: TRBJ1-1; CDR3: CASSPQGQMNTEAFF; DNA: TGTGCCAGCAGCCCCCAGGGACAGATGAACACTGAAGCTTTCTTT
length: 16; D: TRBD2; V: TRBV3-1/TRBV3-2; size: -; J: TRBJ2-5; CDR3: CASSQDQGLLRETQYF; DNA: TGTGCCAGCAGCCAAGATCAGGGACTACTCAGAGAGACCCAGTACTTC
length: 13; D: -; V: TRBV11-1; size: once; J: TRBJ2-2; CDR3: CASSLQGVRELFF; DNA: TGTGCCAGCAGCCTACAAGGGGTCAGGGAGCTGTTTTTT
length: 22; D: -; V: TRBV4-2; size: -; J: TRBJ1-1; CDR3: CASSQVKNSYRDPKRANTEAFF; DNA: TGTGCCAGCAGCCAAGTTAAAAATAGTTACCGGGACCCCAAACGGGCGAACACTGAAGCTTTCTTT
length: 13; D: TRBD1; V: TRBV6-5; size: -; J: TRBJ1-2; CDR3: CASTRDRRYGYTF; DNA: TGTGCCAGCACCAGGGACAGACGGTATGGCTACACCTTC
length: 16; D: -; V: TRBV2; size: -; J: TRBJ1-3; CDR3: CASSERRGYSGNTIYF; DNA: TGTGCCAGCAGTGAAAGGAGGGGATACTCTGGAAACACCATATATTTT
length: 18; D: TRBD2; V: TRBV2; size: once; J: TRBJ2-1; CDR3: CASSEAHPGLVSYNEQFF; DNA: TGTGCCAGCAGTGAAGCGCATCCGGGACTAGTATCCTACAATGAGCAGTTCTTC
length: 12; D: -; V: TRBV12-5; size: once; J: TRBJ1-2; CDR3: CASGGFGSLYTF; DNA: TGTGCTAGTGGCGGTTTTGGGTCTCTCTACACCTTC
length: 13; D: TRBD2; V: TRBV12-3/TRBV12-4; size: -; J: TRBJ2-1; CDR3: CASSPPRETEQFF; DNA: TGTGCCAGCAGTCCCCCGCGGGAGACTGAGCAGTTCTTC
length: 15; D: TRBD1; V: TRBV6-5; size: -; J: TRBJ2-1; CDR3: CASSYDRGRRNEQFF; DNA: TGTGCCAGCAGTTACGACAGGGGGCGTCGGAATGAGCAGTTCTTC
length: 13; D: -; V: TRBV6-5; size: few; J: TRBJ2-7; CDR3: CASSFGASDEQYF; DNA: TGTGCCAGCAGTTTCGGGGCATCCGACGAGCAGTACTTC
length: 12; D: -; V: TRBV7-9; size: -; J: TRBJ2-5; CDR3: CASKGIQETQYF; DNA: TGTGCCAGCAAGGGTATCCAAGAGACCCAGTACTTC
length: 13; D: -; V: TRBV5-1; size: -; J: TRBJ1-4; CDR3: CASSLALSEKLFF; DNA: TGCGCCAGCAGCTTGGCCCTTAGTGAAAAACTGTTTTTT
length: 17; D: TRBD1; V: TRBV5-6; size: once; J: TRBJ2-1; CDR3: CASSLDGQGVPYNEQFF; DNA: TGTGCCAGCAGCTTGGACGGGCAGGGGGTGCCCTACAATGAGCAGTTCTTC
length: 14; D: -; V: TRBV2; size: once; J: TRBJ1-1; CDR3: CASSGEAIYTEAFF; DNA: TGTGCCAGCAGTGGGGAGGCGATTTACACTGAAGCTTTCTTT
length: 13; D: -; V: TRBV20-1; size: -; J: TRBJ1-2; CDR3: CSASRGPSNGYTF; DNA: TGCAGTGCTAGTCGAGGGCCTTCCAATGGCTACACCTTC
length: 15; D: -; V: TRBV19; size: -; J: TRBJ2-7; CDR3: CASSDPAYPPYEQYF; DNA: TGTGCCAGTAGCGACCCAGCGTACCCTCCATACGAGCAGTACTTC
length: 16; D: -; V: TRBV4-1; size: -; J: TRBJ2-6; CDR3: CASSQDPGTGANVLTF; DNA: TGCGCCAGCAGCCAAGATCCCGGGACTGGGGCCAACGTCCTGACTTTC
length: 12; D: TRBD1; V: TRBV12-3/TRBV12-4; size: -; J: TRBJ1-1; CDR3: CASNIGQGEAFF; DNA: TGTGCCAGCAACATAGGACAGGGGGAAGCTTTCTTT
length: 14; D: -; V: TRBV6-5; size: -; J: TRBJ1-4; CDR3: CASRAGSTNEKLFF; DNA: TGTGCCAGCAGAGCGGGGTCAACTAATGAAAAACTGTTTTTT
length: 12; D: -; V: TRBV29-1; size: -; J: TRBJ2-3; CDR3: CSVDPSTDTQYF; DNA: TGCAGCGTTGATCCTAGTACAGATACGCAGTATTTT
length: 15; D: -; V: TRBV7-9; size: -; J: TRBJ1-1; CDR3: CASSLYPLRDGEAFF; DNA: TGTGCCAGCAGCTTATATCCTCTCCGGGACGGTGAAGCTTTCTTT
length: 14; D: TRBD1; V: TRBV6-6; size: -; J: TRBJ2-4; CDR3: CASSQQGAKNIQYF; DNA: TGTGCCAGCAGCCAACAGGGGGCCAAAAACATTCAGTACTTC